Presented here are 25 T cell receptor beta chains from one specimen sequenced in a study of blood T cell repertoires in COVID-19. Here immunoSEQ multiplex PCR was the method, and the copy in TCRdb shows in-frame clones only, minus some. The data show some 300,000 clones, 90% seen once. The material sequenced was PBMCs or T cells enriched from blood (not recorded which). The receptors were gathered from a young woman who had been exposed to COVID-19.

The chain combines TRBV5-1 with TRBJ2-1; 9 nucleotides align to TRBD1. CDR3 length: 13 amino acids. V was pared by 4 bases and J by 9 bases, with 5 bases of the junction left unmatched. CDR1 and CDR2 from the germline V gene are SGHRS and YFSETQ. The CDR3 loop is CASSAGTGIEQFF. CDR3 bases: TGCGCCAGCAGCGCCGGGACAGGGATTGAGCAGTTCTTC.

V is TRBV7-9 and J is TRBJ2-2; the match to TRBD2 covers 7 bases. Looked up from germline, CDR1 is SEHNR and CDR2 is FQNEAQ (reference sequence). V lost 7 bases to trimming and J lost 4 bases; unmatched junction nucleotides: 18. CDR3 length: 18 amino acids. The CDR3: CASKTTGLNTRGTGELFF. The CDR3 coding sequence is TGTGCCAGCAAAACGACGGGACTAAATACTCGAGGCACCGGGGAGCTGTTTTTT.

This clone occurred a few times. The chain recombines TRBV13 with TRBJ2-7, with a weak D call TRBD1 (7 bases). The germline V and J ends were trimmed by 5 bases and 0 bases, with 17 bases remaining between them. CDR3 length: 16 amino acids. From germline, CDR1 is PRHDT and CDR2 FYEKMQ (reference sequence). The CDR3 spells CASSLRGTVHSYEQYF. The CDR3 DNA reads TGTGCCAGCAGCCTTCGGGGGACAGTCCACTCCTACGAGCAGTACTTC.

The V gene is TRBV15, the J gene TRBJ2-2; weak D call: TRBD2 (5 bases). The CDR3 is made up of 14 amino acids. Trimming took 1 base from V and 6 from J, leaving 9 bases between them. CDR1 is LNHNV and CDR2 is YYDKDF in the germline V gene (reference sequence). CDR3: CATSRGLFAGELFF. The CDR3 nucleotides read TGTGCCACCAGCAGAGGACTATTCGCCGGGGAGCTGTTTTTT.

This chain connects TRBV9 to TRBJ1-1, with 12 positions matching TRBD1. V dropped 4 bases and J dropped 1; count of bases not matched to a gene: 2. The length of the CDR3 is 15 residues. Germline V gene data show CDR1 as SGDLS and CDR2 as YYNGEE. This CDR3 is CASSRDRGPNTEAFF. The CDR3 region has the DNA TGTGCCAGCAGCCGGGACAGGGGGCCGAACACTGAAGCTTTCTTT.

The V and J genes are TRBV5-4 and TRBJ1-6, with TRBD1 identical over 7 bases. Per germline, CDR1 SGHNT and CDR2 YYREEE (reference sequence). J was trimmed by 8 bases and V by 4 bases; bases with no gene match: 12. This CDR3 has 16 residues. The chain's CDR3 is CASSALDRLRDSPLHF. As DNA, the CDR3 is TGTGCCAGCAGCGCCCTGGACAGGCTACGGGATTCACCCCTCCACTTT. Using reference TRBV5-4 and TRBJ1-6 for the parts outside the CDR3, the full variable domain is ETGVTQSPTHLIKTRGQQVTLRCSSQSGHNTVSWYQQALGQGPQFIFQYYREEENGRGNFPPRFSGLQFPNYSSELNVNALELDDSALYLCASSALDRLRDSPLHFGNGTRLTVT.

This clone occurred once. The genes are TRBV7-8 and TRBJ2-7; D perhaps matches TRBD1 (5 bases). V was cut by 1 base and J by 1 base, with 11 bases left in between. From germline, CDR1 is SGHVS and CDR2 FQNEAQ. There are 15 residues in the CDR3. The CDR3 here is CASSLDWGRSYEQYF. In DNA, the CDR3 is TGTGCCAGCAGCTTAGATTGGGGCAGATCCTACGAGCAGTACTTC. Using reference TRBV7-8 and TRBJ2-7 for the parts outside the CDR3, the full variable domain is GAGVSQSPRYKVAKRGQDVALRCDPISGHVSLFWYQQALGQGPEFLTYFQNEAQLDKSGLPSDRFFAERPEGSVSTLKIQRTQQEDSAVYLCASSLDWGRSYEQYFGPGTRLTVT.

The chain carries TRBV4-1 and TRBJ1-2; D is possibly TRBD1 (6 bases). In germline, CDR1 is MGHRA, CDR2 YSYEKL. The CDR3 runs 16 residues. Trimming left V 3 bases short and J 2 bases short, with 16 bases between. CDR3 coding DNA: TGCGCCAGCAGCCATGAACCCGGGACACAAAACTATGGCTACACCTTC. The encoded protein is CASSHEPGTQNYGYTF.

The rearrangement uses TRBV7-2 and TRBJ2-6; maybe TRBD1 (6 bases). Between the trimmed V and J ends, which lost 0 bases and 6 bases, there was a span of 15 bases. The CDR3 is made up of 17 amino acids. The germline V gene encodes CDR1 SGHTA and CDR2 FQGNSA. The CDR3 here is CASSLAYDRSVANVLTF. The CDR3 bases are TGTGCCAGCAGCTTAGCCTATGACAGGTCGGTGGCCAACGTCCTGACTTTC.

The rearrangement links TRBV7-6 to TRBJ1-1, with D uncertain. The CDR3 sequence is 13 residues long. The V end was cut by 3 bases, the J end by 4 bases, with 9 bases between. CDR1 is SGHVS, CDR2 FNYEAQ, per germline. CDR3 nucleotide sequence: TGTGCCAGCAGCTTTTCCGACATCACTGAAGCTTTCTTT. Its translation: CASSFSDITEAFF.

The J gene is TRBJ1-1, the V gene TRBV6-6; tentatively, D is TRBD1 (5 bases). V dropped 2 bases and J dropped 8 bases, with 15 bases sitting between them. The CDR3 is 14 residues long. From germline, CDR1 is MNHNY and CDR2 SVGAGI (reference sequence). The CDR3 sequence: CASSYTRGTKEAFF. The CDR3 DNA sequence: TGTGCCAGCAGTTACACTCGGGGGACTAAAGAAGCTTTCTTT.

The chain joins TRBV19 to TRBJ1-2; D unresolved. Germline CDR1 LNHDA, CDR2 SQIVND (reference sequence). The germline V and J ends were trimmed by 3 bases and 5 bases, with 10 bases remaining between them. The CDR3 sequence is 13 residues long. CDR3 bases: TGTGCCAGTAGTATCACTGATCGTTATGGCTACACCTTC. It specifies CASSITDRYGYTF. Full variable domain (missing parts from reference TRBV19 and TRBJ1-2): DGGITQSPKYLFRKEGQNVTLSCEQNLNHDAMYWYRQDPGQGLRLIYYSQIVNDFQKGDIAEGYSVSREKKESFPLTVTSAQKNPTAFYLCASSITDRYGYTFGSGTRLTVV.

The J gene is TRBJ1-2, the V gene TRBV5-4; maybe TRBD1 (5 bases). The CDR3 length is 13 residues. Germline V lookup: CDR1 SGHNT, CDR2 YYREEE (reference sequence). V gave up 5 bases and J gave up 3 bases, with 11 bases separating them. The CDR3 region has the DNA TGTGCCAGCAGTCGACAGACATACTATGGCTACACCTTC. The encoded protein is CASSRQTYYGYTF.

The gene calls are TRBV6-5 and TRBJ1-2; TRBD1 aligns across 7 bases. The V gene's germline CDR1 is MNHEY and CDR2 SVGAGI. The ends lost 5 bases at V and 3 bases at J; junction bases unmatched: 6. The CDR3 runs to 14 residues. The CDR3 DNA follows: TGTGCCAGCAGTCCGGTCAGGGGGGACTATGGCTACACCTTC. It yields the protein CASSPVRGDYGYTF.

J is TRBJ2-3 and V is TRBV15, with 14 bases fitting TRBD2. Losses at the gene ends were 4 bases for V and 5 bases for J; bases not matched to a gene: 2. Germline V lookup: CDR1 LNHNV, CDR2 YYDKDF (reference sequence). The length of the CDR3 is 15 residues. In nucleotides, the CDR3 is TGTGCCACCAGCAAAGGGACTAGCGGGGGAGATACGCAGTATTTT. It codes for CATSKGTSGGDTQYF. Complete variable domain (other parts from reference TRBV15 and TRBJ2-3): DAMVIQNPRYQVTQFGKPVTLSCSQTLNHNVMYWYQQKSSQAPKLLFHYYDKDFNNEADTPDNFQSRRPNTSFCFLDIRSPGLGDTAMYLCATSKGTSGGDTQYFGPGTRLTVL.

This chain connects TRBV19 to TRBJ2-7, with a tentative D call TRBD1 (5 bases). With 6 bases removed from V and 7 bases from J, the gap between germline ends came to 16 bases. CDR1 is LNHDA and CDR2 is SQIVND in the germline V gene (reference sequence). The CDR3 has 13 amino acids. The chain's CDR3 is CASSRTRGWEQYF. The CDR3 bases are TGTGCCAGTAGCAGAACAAGGGGCTGGGAGCAGTACTTC.

The rearrangement uses TRBV11-3 and TRBJ2-7; 9 bases align to TRBD1. Germline V gene data show CDR1 as SGHNT and CDR2 as YENEEA. This CDR3 spans 15 amino acids. The V and J ends lost 4 bases and 1 base, in that order; junction bases with no gene match: 5. For the CDR3, the DNA is TGTGCCAGCAGCTCGGGACAGGGTTTTTCCTACGAGCAGTACTTC. The encoded protein is CASSSGQGFSYEQYF.

The J gene is TRBJ1-2, the V gene TRBV6-2 or TRBV6-3; weak D call: TRBD1 (5 bases). Germline CDR1 reads MNHEY; CDR2 reads SVGEGT. The CDR3 length is 16 residues. The V gene lost 6 bases and the J gene lost 2 bases, with 19 bases spanning the gap. The CDR3 DNA sequence: TGTGCCAGCAGCGAAGGGGCACCGGAGCTGAACTATGGCTACACCTTC. Translated, it gives CASSEGAPELNYGYTF.

The rearrangement links TRBV2 to TRBJ1-1; 8 nucleotides match TRBD1. Trimming removed 3 bases from V and 2 bases from J; junction bases left unmatched: 11. This CDR3 is 17 amino acids long. Germline assignment: CDR1 SNHLY and CDR2 FYNNEI. The CDR3 region has the DNA TGTGCCAGCAGTGATAGGGCAACAGGGGGGATAAACACTGAAGCTTTCTTT. Translated, it gives CASSDRATGGINTEAFF.

This sequence joins TRBV14 and TRBJ2-5, with a weak D call TRBD1 (5 bases). Looked up from germline, CDR1 is SGHDN and CDR2 is FVKESK. V was pared by 6 bases and J by 5 bases, with 16 bases between. CDR3 length equals 14 residues. CDR3 protein: CASRLAGSGETQYF. DNA of the CDR3: TGTGCCAGCAGGTTGGCAGGGTCGGGCGAGACCCAGTACTTC.

V and J are TRBV7-8 and TRBJ2-2; 7 nucleotides align to TRBD1. Unmatched junction bases numbered 6, after V lost 3 bases and J lost 5 bases. Germline-derived CDR1 and CDR2 are SGHVS and FQNEAQ. This CDR3 has 15 amino acids. CDR3 DNA: TGTGCCAGCAGCTTGTGGGCAGGGGGTACCGGGGAGCTGTTTTTT. Translating it yields CASSLWAGGTGELFF.

V gene TRBV27 combines with J gene TRBJ1-1, with TRBD1 matching 8 bases. V lost 0 bases, J lost 5 bases, and 8 bases stayed unmatched. Germline V gene data show CDR1 as MNHEY and CDR2 as SMNVEV (reference sequence). The CDR3 has 16 residues. CDR3 in amino acids: CASSLSAGGTDTEAFF. The DNA for the CDR3 is TGTGCCAGCAGTTTATCGGCAGGGGGCACGGATACTGAAGCTTTCTTT.

CDR3 sequence reads: CASSGRGPFEQYF. The CDR3 DNA follows: TGTGCCAGCAGTGGCAGGGGGCCGTTCGAGCAGTACTTC. The chain combines TRBV2 with TRBJ2-7; 8 nucleotides line up with TRBD1. This CDR3 has 13 residues. V trimming: 4 bases; J trimming: 6 bases; junction bases outside the gene matches: 5. Germline V gene data show CDR1 as SNHLY and CDR2 as FYNNEI.

V gene TRBV5-6 combines with J gene TRBJ2-7; 7 bases fit TRBD1. V was pared by 3 bases and J by 5 bases, with 8 bases of the junction left unmatched. Per the germline V gene, CDR1 is SGHDT and CDR2 is YYEEEE. The CDR3 spans 14 residues. CDR3 nucleotide sequence: TGTGCCAGCAGCTCCCCACAGGGGCGCCACGAGCAGTACTTC. It specifies CASSSPQGRHEQYF.

The chain uses TRBV5-1 and TRBJ1-2, with D perhaps TRBD1 (5 bases). Germline CDR1 reads SGHRS; CDR2 reads YFSETQ. The CDR3 is 14 residues long. Trimming shortened V by 4 bases and J by 2 bases, and 12 bases separated the two germline ends. The CDR3 spells CASSGTGLNYGYTF. CDR3 nucleotide sequence: TGCGCCAGCAGCGGTACAGGTCTAAACTATGGCTACACCTTC.